This T cell receptor beta chain was identified during a study of cytomegalovirus exposure and HLA in healthy donors. As to this clone: Its antigen is unknown.

Overall study findings and caveats: Researchers reported in a later analysis that a missense DCLRE1C variant was tied to TCR beta V- and J-gene trimming.

CDR1 and CDR2 from the germline V gene are SGDLS and YYNGEE. The CDR3 consists of 16 residues. The V and J ends lost 2 bases and 0 bases, in that order; junction bases with no gene match: 3. 60 Vbeta and 13 Jbeta primers were used in PCR. The data were produced by immunoSEQ multiplex PCR, yet TCRdb's version contains in-frame clones alone and is incomplete. The table lists fewer than 150,000 clones, more than 80% of them singletons. The sample was PBMCs. The genes are TRBV9 and TRBJ2-3; 10 bases line up with TRBD2. This receptor was taken from a woman in her twenties or thirties in good health and CMV-seropositive. The CDR3 DNA sequence: TGTGCCAGCAGCGTCCTAGCGGGGGTCAGCACAGATACGCAGTATTTT. Its protein is CASSVLAGVSTDTQYF. Filled out from reference TRBV9 and TRBJ2-3, the complete variable domain reads DSGVTQTPKHLITATGQRVTLRCSPRSGDLSVYWYQQSLDQGLQFLIQYYNGEERAKGNILERFSAQQFPDLHSELNLSSLELGDSALYFCASSVLAGVSTDTQYFGPGTRLTVL.